Below are 13 T cell receptor beta chains sequenced from a single sample in a study of T cells in Graves' hyperthyroidism and ophthalmopathy. Amplification of TCR beta CDR3 regions used RNA as the template. An initial round of RT-PCR targeting the TCR CDR3 relied on the HTBI primer set. Using its own MiXCR run on the multiplex PCR reads, TCRdb lists one record per CDR3 protein. The data contain hundreds of thousands of distinct CDR3 sequences, around 15% of them singletons. Sequencing input: blood. Receptors originate from a woman aged 18-30 years with Graves' hyperthyroidism.

This clonotype was seen many times. This sequence joins TRBV7-9 and TRBJ2-7, with 8 bases identical to TRBD2. Germline V gene sequence: CDR1 SEHNR, CDR2 FQNEAQ (reference sequence). V trimming: 1 base; J trimming: 1 base; junction bases outside the gene matches: 3. This CDR3 contains 15 residues. CDR3 DNA: TGTGCCAGCAGCTTAGTGGGCGGGAGGTCCTACGAGCAGTACTTC. Its translation is CASSLVGGRSYEQYF.

Many counts were recorded for this clonotype. The chain's CDR3 is CASSGSLRGSQTDTQYF. The CDR3 DNA sequence: TGTGCCAGCAGCGGCAGTCTAAGGGGGAGTCAGACAGATACGCAGTATTTT. The chain couples TRBV9 to TRBJ2-3, with D perhaps TRBD1 (6 bases). Trimming pared 3 bases from V and 3 bases from J, leaving 20 bases between. There are 17 residues in the CDR3. Germline-derived CDR1 and CDR2 are SGDLS and YYNGEE.

This clonotype was recorded only once. The J gene is TRBJ2-7, the V gene TRBV2, with 14 nucleotides matching TRBD2. The CDR3 loop spans 15 amino acids. Germline V gene sequence: CDR1 SNHLY, CDR2 FYNNEI. Trimming at V came to 4 bases and at J to 9 bases, leaving 8 bases not matched to a gene. CDR3 nucleotides: TGTGCCAGCAGTGGCCGACTAGCGGGAGGGGCCCCGCAGTACTTC. Translated, it gives CASSGRLAGGAPQYF.

This clonotype was detected many times. CDR3 sequence reads: CAWTQWPKRDYGYTF. DNA of the CDR3: TGTGCCTGGACCCAATGGCCAAAGAGGGACTATGGCTACACCTTC. The chain uses TRBV30 and TRBJ1-2; D is uncertain. The CDR3 sequence is 15 residues long. V was trimmed by 4 bases and J by 3 bases, leaving 18 bases between them. Germline-derived CDR1 and CDR2 are GTSNPN and SVGIG (reference sequence).

This clonotype was recorded many times. The rearrangement joins TRBV28 to TRBJ2-5, with TRBD1 identical over 7 bases. J gave up 7 bases and V 2 bases, and 7 bases lay outside the gene matches. Germline CDR1 reads MDHEN; CDR2 reads SYDVKM. The CDR3 extends over 14 amino acids. The DNA of the CDR3 is TGTGCCAGCAGTTTAGGTCGGACAGGCGGGACCCAGTACTTC. Protein sequence: CASSLGRTGGTQYF.

This clonotype was recorded many times. This chain links TRBV30 with TRBJ2-5; D remains unclear. The V gene lost 0 bases and the J gene lost 4 bases, with 12 bases spanning the gap. Germline CDR1 is GTSNPN and CDR2 is SVGIG (reference sequence). The CDR3 runs to 14 residues. The CDR3 region is CAWSVRTVPETQYF. The CDR3 DNA reads TGTGCCTGGAGTGTACGAACGGTACCAGAGACCCAGTACTTC.

This clonotype was picked up a small number of times. This chain connects TRBV27 to TRBJ2-7, with 8 bases identical to TRBD1. The ends lost 4 bases at V and 3 bases at J; junction bases unmatched: 11. The CDR3 is 16 amino acids. CDR1 is MNHEY and CDR2 is SMNVEV in the germline V gene (reference sequence). The CDR3 here is CASSYSGGQGFYEQYF. CDR3 DNA: TGTGCCAGCAGTTATTCTGGCGGACAGGGTTTCTACGAGCAGTACTTC.

This clonotype was detected ten times or more. The V and J genes are TRBV10-2 and TRBJ1-1; D remains ambiguous. The CDR3 consists of 14 residues. CDR1 is WSHSY and CDR2 is SAAADI in the germline V gene. The V end was cut by 2 bases, the J end by 6 bases, with 13 bases between. The CDR3 DNA reads TGCGCCAGCAGTGAGAAACGCCGGTACCCTGAAGCTTTCTTT. Its protein product is CASSEKRRYPEAFF.

This rearrangement joins TRBV9 to TRBJ1-1; D may be TRBD1 (5 bases). With 2 bases removed from V and 6 bases from J, the gap between germline ends came to 17 bases. This CDR3 has 15 amino acids. Germline values: CDR1 SGDLS, CDR2 YYNGEE. The CDR3: CASSVSGTATSEAFF. The CDR3 nucleotides read TGTGCCAGCAGCGTCTCCGGGACCGCAACATCTGAAGCTTTCTTT.

This clonotype was found many times. The chain joins TRBV7-9 to TRBJ2-1; TRBD2 aligns across 9 bases. Germline V gives CDR1 SEHNR, CDR2 FQNEAQ (reference sequence). CDR3 length equals 16 residues. V shed 8 bases and J 4 bases; nucleotides not matched to a gene: 12. CDR3 in DNA: TGTGCCAGCTCCCACTCGGGGCTAGCGGGATACAATGAGCAGTTCTTC. Protein: CASSHSGLAGYNEQFF. The variable domain in full, completed from reference TRBV7-9 and TRBJ2-1, reads DTGVSQNPRHKITKRGQNVTFRCDPISEHNRLYWYRQTLGQGPEFLTYFQNEAQLEKSRLLSDRFSAERPKGSFSTLEIQRTEQGDSAMYLCASSHSGLAGYNEQFFGPGTRLTVL.

This clonotype was seen a few times. The chain has TRBV18 and TRBJ2-1; D unresolved. From germline, CDR1 is KGHSH and CDR2 LQKENI. CDR3 length: 14 amino acids. Between the trimmed V and J ends, which lost 4 bases and 5 bases, there was a span of 12 bases. Written as DNA, the CDR3 is TGTGCCAGCTCACGGGCCAGCCTAAACAATGAGCAGTTCTTC. Residues: CASSRASLNNEQFF.

At least ten counts were recorded for this clonotype. The chain recombines TRBV28 with TRBJ2-7; D gene unclear. The CDR3 is 13 amino acids. Germline V gene data show CDR1 as MDHEN and CDR2 as SYDVKM. V lost 5 bases to trimming and J lost 5 bases, with 13 bases between them. Here the CDR3 DNA reads TGTGCCAGCAGTCCCCCCAAAAGACACGAGCAGTACTTC. Translation gives CASSPPKRHEQYF.

This clonotype showed up many times. The chain employs TRBV7-9 and TRBJ2-5, with 9 nucleotides matching TRBD2. V trimming: 5 bases; J trimming: 7 bases; junction bases outside the gene matches: 17. Per germline, CDR1 SEHNR and CDR2 FQNEAQ (reference sequence). The CDR3 runs to 17 residues. The CDR3 DNA reads TGTGCCAGCAGCCCTTTGGGGTTAGCGGGAGCGCCGGGGACCCAGTACTTC. Protein sequence: CASSPLGLAGAPGTQYF.